Here is one TCR beta chain with its context. This record belongs to a study of blood T cell repertoires in COVID-19. Study-wide background: The United States, Italy and Spain supplied acute and convalescent COVID-19 samples. Sources were T cells, B-cell-depleted T cells, or PBMCs; the material itself was cDNA or gDNA.

The CDR3 totals 13 residues. V was cut by 3 bases and J by 6 bases, with 12 bases left in between. CDR1 and CDR2 (germline): LNHDA, SQIVND (reference sequence). In the authors' workflow: Nucleated cell number was recorded as an estimate derived from reference gene primer amplification. The protocol was immunoSEQ multiplex PCR, while the TCRdb copy is restricted to in-frame clones and leaves out a portion. The DNA was the basis for D and trimming; V, J and clone size are from that table. The profile covers 250,000 or so clones, with 70% to 90% appearing a single time and approximately 6.8% taken by the ten largest.

This clonotype was sampled from a woman between 70 and 85 years old with active or convalescent COVID-19. V is TRBV19 and J is TRBJ2-7; D is unresolved. The sample consisted of peripheral blood. CDR3 DNA sequence: TGTGCCAGTAGTATCCCTCCGTCGGGCGAGCAGTACTTC. It is translated as CASSIPPSGEQYF.